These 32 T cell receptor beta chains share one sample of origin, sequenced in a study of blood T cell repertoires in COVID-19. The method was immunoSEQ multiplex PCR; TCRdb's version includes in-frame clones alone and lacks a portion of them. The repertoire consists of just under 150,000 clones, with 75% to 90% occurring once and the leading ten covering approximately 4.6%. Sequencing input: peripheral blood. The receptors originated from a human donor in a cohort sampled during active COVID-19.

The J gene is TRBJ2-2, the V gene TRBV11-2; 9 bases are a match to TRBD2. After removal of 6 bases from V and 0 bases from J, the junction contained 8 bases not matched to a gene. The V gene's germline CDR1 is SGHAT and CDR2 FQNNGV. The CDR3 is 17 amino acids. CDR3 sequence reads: CASRTGSGGANTGELFF. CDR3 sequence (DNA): TGTGCCAGCAGAACCGGTAGCGGGGGAGCGAACACCGGGGAGCTGTTTTTT.

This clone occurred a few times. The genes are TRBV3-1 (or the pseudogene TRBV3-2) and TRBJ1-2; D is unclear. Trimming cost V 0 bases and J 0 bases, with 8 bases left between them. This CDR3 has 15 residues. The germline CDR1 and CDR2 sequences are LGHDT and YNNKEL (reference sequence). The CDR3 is CASSQEIGTNYGYTF. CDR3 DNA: TGTGCCAGCAGCCAAGAAATCGGGACTAACTATGGCTACACCTTC.

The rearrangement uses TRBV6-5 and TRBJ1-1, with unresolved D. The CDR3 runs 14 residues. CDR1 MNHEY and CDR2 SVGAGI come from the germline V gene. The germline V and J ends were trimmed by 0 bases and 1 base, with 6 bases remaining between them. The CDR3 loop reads CASSYSARNTEAFF. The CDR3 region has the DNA TGTGCCAGCAGTTACTCGGCCAGGAACACTGAAGCTTTCTTT.

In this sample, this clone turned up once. CDR3 DNA sequence: TGTGCCAGCAGTTCCTCGACAGGGGGCTCGGGAAACACCATATATTTT. Translated: CASSSSTGGSGNTIYF. The rearrangement joins TRBV27 to TRBJ1-3, with 10 bases matching TRBD1. The CDR3 is made up of 16 amino acids. After removal of 4 bases from V and 4 bases from J, the junction contained 7 bases not matched to a gene. CDR1 and CDR2 (germline): MNHEY, SMNVEV (reference sequence).

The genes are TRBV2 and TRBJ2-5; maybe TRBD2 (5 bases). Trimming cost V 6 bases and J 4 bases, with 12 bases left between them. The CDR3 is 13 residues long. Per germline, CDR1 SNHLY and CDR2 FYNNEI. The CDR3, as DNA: TGTGCCAGCAGGGGCGCCGGACTAGAGACCCAGTACTTC. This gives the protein CASRGAGLETQYF. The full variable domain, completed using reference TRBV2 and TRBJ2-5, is EPEVTQTPSHQVTQMGQEVILRCVPISNHLYFYWYRQILGQKVEFLVSFYNNEISEKSEIFDDQFSVERPDGSNFTLKIRSTKLEDSAMYFCASRGAGLETQYFGPGTRLLVL.

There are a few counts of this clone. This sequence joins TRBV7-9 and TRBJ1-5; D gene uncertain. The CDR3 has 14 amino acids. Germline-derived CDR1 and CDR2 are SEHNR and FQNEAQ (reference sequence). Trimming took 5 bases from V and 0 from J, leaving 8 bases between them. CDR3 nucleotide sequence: TGTGCCAGCAGCGCCGGGTATAGCAATCAGCCCCAGCATTTT. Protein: CASSAGYSNQPQHF.

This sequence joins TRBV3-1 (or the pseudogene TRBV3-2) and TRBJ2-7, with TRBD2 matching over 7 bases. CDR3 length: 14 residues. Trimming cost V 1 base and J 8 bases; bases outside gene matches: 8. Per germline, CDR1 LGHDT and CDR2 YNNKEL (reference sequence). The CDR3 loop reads CASSQGGHGTKQYF. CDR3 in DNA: TGTGCCAGCAGCCAAGGTGGACACGGGACTAAGCAGTACTTC.

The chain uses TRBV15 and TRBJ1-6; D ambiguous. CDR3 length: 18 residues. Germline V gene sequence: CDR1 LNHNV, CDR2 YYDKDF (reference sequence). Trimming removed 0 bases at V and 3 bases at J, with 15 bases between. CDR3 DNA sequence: TGTGCCACCAGCAGAGATTTTCACACTACCCTCTATAATTCACCCCTCCACTTT. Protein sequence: CATSRDFHTTLYNSPLHF.

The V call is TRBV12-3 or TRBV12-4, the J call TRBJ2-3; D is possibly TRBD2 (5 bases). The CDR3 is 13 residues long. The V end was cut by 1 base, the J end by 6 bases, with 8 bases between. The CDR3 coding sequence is TGTGCCAGCAGTTTAGGGCCGGGGGATACGCAGTATTTT. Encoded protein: CASSLGPGDTQYF.

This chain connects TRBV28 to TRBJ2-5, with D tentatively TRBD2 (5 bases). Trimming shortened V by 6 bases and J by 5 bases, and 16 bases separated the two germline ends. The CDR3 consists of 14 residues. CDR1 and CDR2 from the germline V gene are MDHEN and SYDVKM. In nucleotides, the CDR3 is TGTGCCAGCAGACCCTCTTTGGGAGTGGAGACCCAGTACTTC. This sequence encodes CASRPSLGVETQYF.

Here the CDR3 DNA reads TGTGCCAGCAGCCCGTCTTTAGATACGCAGTATTTT. Translating it yields CASSPSLDTQYF. This chain links TRBV7-9 with TRBJ2-3; D unclear. The CDR3 totals 12 residues. V lost 5 bases and J 5 bases, leaving 8 bases between the germline ends. Germline V gene sequence: CDR1 SEHNR, CDR2 FQNEAQ (reference sequence).

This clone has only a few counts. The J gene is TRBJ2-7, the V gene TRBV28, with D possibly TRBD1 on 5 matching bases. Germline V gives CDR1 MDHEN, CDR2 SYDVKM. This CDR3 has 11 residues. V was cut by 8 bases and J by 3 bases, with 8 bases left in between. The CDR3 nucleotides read TGTGCCAGCTCAGGGTTCTACGAGCAGTACTTC. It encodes CASSGFYEQYF. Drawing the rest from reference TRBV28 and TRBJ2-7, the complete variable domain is DVKVTQSSRYLVKRTGEKVFLECVQDMDHENMFWYRQDPGLGLRLIYFSYDVKMKEKGDIPEGYSVSREKKERFSLILESASTNQTSMYLCASSGFYEQYFGPGTRLTVT.

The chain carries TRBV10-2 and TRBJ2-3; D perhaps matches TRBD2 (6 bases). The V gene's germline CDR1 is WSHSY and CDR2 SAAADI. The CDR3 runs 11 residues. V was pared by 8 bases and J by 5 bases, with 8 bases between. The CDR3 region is CASGGLDTQYF. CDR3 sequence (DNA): TGCGCCAGCGGAGGGTTAGATACGCAGTATTTT.

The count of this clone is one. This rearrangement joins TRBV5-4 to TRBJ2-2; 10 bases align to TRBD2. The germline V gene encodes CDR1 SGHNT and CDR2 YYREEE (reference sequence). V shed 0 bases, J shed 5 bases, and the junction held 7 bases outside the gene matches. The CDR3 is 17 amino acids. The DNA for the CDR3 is TGTGCCAGCAGCTTGGCCGCGCTAGCGGGGGCGACCGGGGAGCTGTTTTTT. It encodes CASSLAALAGATGELFF.

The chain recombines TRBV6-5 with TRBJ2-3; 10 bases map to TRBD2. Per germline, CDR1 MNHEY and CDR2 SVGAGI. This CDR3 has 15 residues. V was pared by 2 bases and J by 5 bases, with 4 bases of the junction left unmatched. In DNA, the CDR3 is TGTGCCAGCAGTTACACGGGACTAGCGCTAGATACGCAGTATTTT. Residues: CASSYTGLALDTQYF.

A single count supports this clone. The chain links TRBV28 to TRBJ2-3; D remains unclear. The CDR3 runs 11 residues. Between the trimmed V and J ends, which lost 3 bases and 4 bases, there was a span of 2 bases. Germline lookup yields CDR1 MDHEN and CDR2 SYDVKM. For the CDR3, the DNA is TGTGCCAGCAGTTTCGCAGATACGCAGTATTTT. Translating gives CASSFADTQYF.

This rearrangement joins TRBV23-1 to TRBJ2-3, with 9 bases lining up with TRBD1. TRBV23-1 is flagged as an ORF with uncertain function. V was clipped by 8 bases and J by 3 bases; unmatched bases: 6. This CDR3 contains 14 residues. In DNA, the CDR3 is TGCGCCAGCGGAGGGGACAGGGCAACAGATACGCAGTATTTT. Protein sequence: CASGGDRATDTQYF.

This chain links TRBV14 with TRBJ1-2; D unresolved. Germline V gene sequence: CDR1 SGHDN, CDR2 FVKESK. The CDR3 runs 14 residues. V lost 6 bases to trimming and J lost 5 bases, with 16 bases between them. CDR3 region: CASRPLGEKYGYTF. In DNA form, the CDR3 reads TGTGCCAGCAGACCCCTCGGGGAAAAGTATGGCTACACCTTC.

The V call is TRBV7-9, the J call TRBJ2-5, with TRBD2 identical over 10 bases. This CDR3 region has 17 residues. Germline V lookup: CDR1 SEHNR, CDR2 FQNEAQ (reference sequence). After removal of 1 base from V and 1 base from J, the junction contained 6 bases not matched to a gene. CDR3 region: CASSLGASGRAQETQYF. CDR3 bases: TGTGCCAGCAGCTTAGGAGCGAGCGGGAGGGCCCAAGAGACCCAGTACTTC.

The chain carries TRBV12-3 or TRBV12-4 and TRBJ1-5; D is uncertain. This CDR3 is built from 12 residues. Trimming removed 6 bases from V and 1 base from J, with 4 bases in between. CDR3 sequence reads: CASRASNQPQHF. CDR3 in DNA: TGTGCCAGCAGAGCGAGCAATCAGCCCCAGCATTTT.

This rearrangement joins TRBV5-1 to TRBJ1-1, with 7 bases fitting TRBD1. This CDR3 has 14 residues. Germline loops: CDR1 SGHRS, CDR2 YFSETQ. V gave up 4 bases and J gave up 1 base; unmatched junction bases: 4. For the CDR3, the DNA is TGCGCCAGCAGCACCGGGACAGAGAACACTGAAGCTTTCTTT. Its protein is CASSTGTENTEAFF.

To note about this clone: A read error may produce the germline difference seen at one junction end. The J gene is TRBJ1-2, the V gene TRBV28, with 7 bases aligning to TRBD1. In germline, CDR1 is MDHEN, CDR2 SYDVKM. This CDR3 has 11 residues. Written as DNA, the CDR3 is TGTGCCAGCAGTTTCGACAGGGAGTTTGGGTTC. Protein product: CASSFDREFGF.

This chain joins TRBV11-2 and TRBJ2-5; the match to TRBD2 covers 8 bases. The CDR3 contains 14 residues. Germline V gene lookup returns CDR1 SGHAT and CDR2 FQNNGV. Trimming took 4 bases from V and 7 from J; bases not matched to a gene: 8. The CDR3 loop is CASSSQAGAGTQYF. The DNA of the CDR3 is TGTGCCAGCAGCTCCCAAGCGGGAGCGGGGACCCAGTACTTC.

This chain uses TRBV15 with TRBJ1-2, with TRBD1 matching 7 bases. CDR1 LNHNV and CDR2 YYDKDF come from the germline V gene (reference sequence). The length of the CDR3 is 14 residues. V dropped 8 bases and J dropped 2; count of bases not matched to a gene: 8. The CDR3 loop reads CATALGTENYGYTF. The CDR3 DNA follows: TGTGCCACCGCCTTGGGGACAGAAAACTATGGCTACACCTTC.

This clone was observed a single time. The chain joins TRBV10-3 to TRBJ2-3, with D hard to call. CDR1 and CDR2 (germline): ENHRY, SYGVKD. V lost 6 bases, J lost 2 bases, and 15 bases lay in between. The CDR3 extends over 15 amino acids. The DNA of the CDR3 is TGTGCCATCAGCCCCCGTGCGGCAACCACAGATACGCAGTATTTT. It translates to CAISPRAATTDTQYF.

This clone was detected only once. The CDR3 reads CATYDRGTDTQYF. In DNA form, the CDR3 reads TGTGCCACCTACGACAGGGGAACAGATACGCAGTATTTT. This sequence joins TRBV10-3 and TRBJ2-3; 8 nucleotides agree with TRBD1. Germline V gene lookup returns CDR1 ENHRY and CDR2 SYGVKD. The CDR3 runs 13 residues. V shed 10 bases and J 3 bases; nucleotides not matched to a gene: 6.

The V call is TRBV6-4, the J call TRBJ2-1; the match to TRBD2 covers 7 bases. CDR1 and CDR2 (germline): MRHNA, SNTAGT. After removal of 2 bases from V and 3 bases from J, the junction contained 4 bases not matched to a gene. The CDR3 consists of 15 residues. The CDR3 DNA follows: TGTGCCAGCAGTGACGGGGGAGGGAGCTACAATGAGCAGTTCTTC. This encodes CASSDGGGSYNEQFF.

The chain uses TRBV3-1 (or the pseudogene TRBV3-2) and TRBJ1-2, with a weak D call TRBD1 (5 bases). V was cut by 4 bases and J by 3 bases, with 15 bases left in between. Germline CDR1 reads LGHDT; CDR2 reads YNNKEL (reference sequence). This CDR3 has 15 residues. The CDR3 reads CASSLRLGGDYGYTF. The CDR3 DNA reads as TGTGCCAGCAGCCTCAGGCTCGGGGGTGACTATGGCTACACCTTC.

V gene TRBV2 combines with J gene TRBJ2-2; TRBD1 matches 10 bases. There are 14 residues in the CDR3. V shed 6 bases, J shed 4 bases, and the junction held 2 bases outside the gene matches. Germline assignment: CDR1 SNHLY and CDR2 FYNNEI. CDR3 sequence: CASSGDRGTGELFF. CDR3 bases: TGTGCCAGCAGCGGGGACAGGGGCACCGGGGAGCTGTTTTTT.

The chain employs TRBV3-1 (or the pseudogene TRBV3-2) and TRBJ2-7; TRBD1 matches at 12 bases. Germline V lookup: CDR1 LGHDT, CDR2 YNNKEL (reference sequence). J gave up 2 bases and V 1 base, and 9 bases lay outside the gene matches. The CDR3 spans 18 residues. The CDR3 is CASSQVLGQGAKTYEQYF. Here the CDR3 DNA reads TGTGCCAGCAGCCAAGTTCTGGGACAGGGGGCAAAAACCTACGAGCAGTACTTC.

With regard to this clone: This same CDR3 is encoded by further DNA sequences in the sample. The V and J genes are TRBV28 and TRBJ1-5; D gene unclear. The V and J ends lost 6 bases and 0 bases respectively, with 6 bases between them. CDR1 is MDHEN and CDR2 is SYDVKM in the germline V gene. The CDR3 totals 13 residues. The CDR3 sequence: CASSRDSNQPQHF. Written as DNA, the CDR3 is TGTGCCAGCAGCCGAGATAGCAATCAGCCCCAGCATTTT.

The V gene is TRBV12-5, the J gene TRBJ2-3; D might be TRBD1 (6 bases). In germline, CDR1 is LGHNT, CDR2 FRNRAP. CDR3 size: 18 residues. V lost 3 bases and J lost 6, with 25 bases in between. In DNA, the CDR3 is TGTGCTAGTGGTTTCGCCGCCGCCGTAACAGGGTCGATGGATACGCAGTATTTT. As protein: CASGFAAAVTGSMDTQYF.